The rows below give T cell receptor beta chains drawn from one sample of a study. A single record per CDR3 protein comes from TCRdb applying MiXCR to the 5' RACE reads. The sample contains about 57,000 distinct CDR3 sequences, approximately 26% of which appear only once. Sequencing was carried out using tumor-infiltrating Tregs sorted from the breast tumor. All receptors derive from a female donor with breast cancer. The CDR3 runs from the conserved cysteine through the conserved F or W. The D gene is left open where the match is weak. The size of a clone is reported for some rows only, either as once, few or many, or as a class for expanded clones.

j_call: TRBJ2-3
v_call: TRBV29-1
d_call: -
clone_size: once
cdr3_nt: TGCAGCGTTGTTCTGGGGGAGAGCTGGTTAGATAAGCAGTATTTT
cdr3_aa: CSVVLGESWLDKQYF

j_call: TRBJ2-2
v_call: TRBV7-9
d_call: -
clone_size: few
cdr3_nt: TGTGCCAGCAGCCGCGGGGGCCAGGGGGCGACCGGGGAGCTGTTTTTT
cdr3_aa: CASSRGGQGATGELFF

j_call: TRBJ2-3
v_call: TRBV25-1
d_call: -
clone_size: many
cdr3_nt: TGTGCCAGCAGTGACCCGACAGGGGAGGGGGATACGCAGTATTTT
cdr3_aa: CASSDPTGEGDTQYF

j_call: TRBJ1-2
v_call: TRBV6-5
d_call: TRBD1
clone_size: few
cdr3_nt: TGTGCCAGCAGCTCAGGACAGGGGGCGCGAGGCTACACCTTC
cdr3_aa: CASSSGQGARGYTF

j_call: TRBJ2-6
v_call: TRBV5-4
d_call: TRBD1
clone_size: once
cdr3_nt: TGTGCCAGCAGCCCGACAGGGGACTCTGGGGCCAACGTCCTGACTTTC
cdr3_aa: CASSPTGDSGANVLTF

j_call: TRBJ2-6
v_call: TRBV7-2
d_call: -
clone_size: many
cdr3_nt: TGTGCCAGCAGCTTAGATGGGCCTGGGGCCAACGTCCTGACTTTC
cdr3_aa: CASSLDGPGANVLTF

j_call: TRBJ2-2
v_call: TRBV4-2
d_call: TRBD2
clone_size: once
cdr3_nt: TGTGCCAGCAGCCAAGATCCAGCGGGAGGGTTCGGGGAGCTGTTTTTT
cdr3_aa: CASSQDPAGGFGELFF

j_call: TRBJ2-7
v_call: TRBV7-2
d_call: -
clone_size: -
cdr3_nt: TGTGCCAGCAGCTTATCCGGGAACGAGCAGTACTTC
cdr3_aa: CASSLSGNEQYF

j_call: TRBJ2-5
v_call: TRBV5-4
d_call: TRBD1
clone_size: many
cdr3_nt: TGTGCCAGCAGCTGGACAGGGAACCAAGAGACCCAGTACTTC
cdr3_aa: CASSWTGNQETQYF

j_call: TRBJ1-1
v_call: TRBV20-1
d_call: -
clone_size: many
cdr3_nt: TGCAGTGCAGACCCCGAGGCCCTGAACACTGAAGCTTTCTTT
cdr3_aa: CSADPEALNTEAFF

j_call: TRBJ2-7
v_call: TRBV12-3/TRBV12-4
d_call: -
clone_size: -
cdr3_nt: TGTGCCAGCAGTTTAAATACAGGGTCTCGAGAGCAGTACTTC
cdr3_aa: CASSLNTGSREQYF

j_call: TRBJ2-1
v_call: TRBV6-5
d_call: TRBD2
clone_size: few
cdr3_nt: TGTGCCAGCAGTTATGGTAGCGGGGGGGGTAATGAGCAGTTCTTC
cdr3_aa: CASSYGSGGGNEQFF

j_call: TRBJ2-3
v_call: TRBV5-1
d_call: TRBD2
clone_size: many
cdr3_nt: TGCGCCAGCAGGGATAGCGGGATCGAAGATACGCAGTATTTT
cdr3_aa: CASRDSGIEDTQYF

j_call: TRBJ2-1
v_call: TRBV7-9
d_call: TRBD2
clone_size: -
cdr3_nt: TGTGCCAGCAGCTCGCCTAGCGGGAGGGCCTCAAATGAGCAGTTCTTC
cdr3_aa: CASSSPSGRASNEQFF

j_call: TRBJ1-2
v_call: TRBV3-1
d_call: -
clone_size: many
cdr3_nt: TGTGCCAGCAGCCTCCAGGGGATCGACTATGGCTACACCTTC
cdr3_aa: CASSLQGIDYGYTF

j_call: TRBJ2-7
v_call: TRBV7-2
d_call: -
clone_size: few
cdr3_nt: TGTGCCAGCAGCCGACCCCAGAGCTCCTACGAGCAGTACTTC
cdr3_aa: CASSRPQSSYEQYF

j_call: TRBJ2-2
v_call: TRBV3-1
d_call: -
clone_size: few
cdr3_nt: TGTGCCAGCAGCCAACTAGGCCCGAACACCGGGGAGCTGTTTTTT
cdr3_aa: CASSQLGPNTGELFF